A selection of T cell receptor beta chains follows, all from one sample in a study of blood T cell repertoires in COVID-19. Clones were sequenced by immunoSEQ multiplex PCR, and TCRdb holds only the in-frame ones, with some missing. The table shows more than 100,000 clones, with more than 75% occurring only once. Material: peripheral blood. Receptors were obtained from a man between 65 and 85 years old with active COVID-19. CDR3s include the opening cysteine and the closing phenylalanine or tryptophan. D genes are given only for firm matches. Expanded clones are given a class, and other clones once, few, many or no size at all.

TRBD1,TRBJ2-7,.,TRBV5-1,CASSLGTGDEQYF,TGCGCCAGCAGCCTCGGGACAGGGGACGAGCAGTACTTC
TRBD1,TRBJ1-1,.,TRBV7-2,CASSLVTGRNTEAFF,TGTGCCAGCAGCTTAGTGACAGGGCGTAACACTGAAGCTTTCTTT
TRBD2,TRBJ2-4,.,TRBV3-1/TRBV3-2,CASSQGRTGGGSIQYF,TGTGCCAGCAGCCAAGGGCGGACGGGAGGGGGGAGCATTCAGTACTTC
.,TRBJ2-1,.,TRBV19,CASKVSGQLNNEQFF,TGTGCCAGTAAAGTTTCCGGACAACTAAACAATGAGCAGTTCTTC
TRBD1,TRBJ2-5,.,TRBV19,CASSPQGRSQETQYF,TGTGCCAGTAGCCCACAGGGGAGAAGTCAAGAGACCCAGTACTTC
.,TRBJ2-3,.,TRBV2,CASSEVRGRDKDTQYF,TGTGCCAGCAGTGAAGTTAGGGGAAGGGATAAAGATACGCAGTATTTT
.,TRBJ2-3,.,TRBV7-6,CASSQGVLSTDTQYF,TGTGCCAGCAGCCAAGGGGTGCTAAGCACAGATACGCAGTATTTT
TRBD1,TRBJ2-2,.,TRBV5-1,CASSWGQGTGELFF,TGCGCCAGCAGCTGGGGACAGGGTACCGGGGAGCTGTTTTTT
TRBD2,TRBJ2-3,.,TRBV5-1,CASSPGLAGADTQYF,TGCGCCAGCAGCCCCGGACTAGCGGGAGCAGATACGCAGTATTTT
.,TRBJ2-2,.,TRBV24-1,CATGTGNTGELFF,TGTGCCACCGGGACTGGGAACACCGGGGAGCTGTTTTTT
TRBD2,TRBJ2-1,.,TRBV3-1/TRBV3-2,CASSQEKSGRANEQFF,TGTGCCAGCAGCCAAGAAAAGAGCGGGAGGGCCAATGAGCAGTTCTTC
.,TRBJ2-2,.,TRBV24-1,CATSDPRQVNTGELFF,TGTGCCACCAGTGACCCCCGACAGGTGAACACCGGGGAGCTGTTTTTT
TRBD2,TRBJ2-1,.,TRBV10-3,CAISELGWTSGIINEQFF,TGTGCCATCAGTGAACTCGGTTGGACTAGCGGGATAATCAATGAGCAGTTCTTC
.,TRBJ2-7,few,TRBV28,CASSPPGLDSYEQYF,TGTGCCAGCAGTCCTCCGGGACTGGACTCCTACGAGCAGTACTTC
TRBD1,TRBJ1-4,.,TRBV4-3,CASSPAGTGFEKLFF,TGCGCCAGCAGCCCCGCCGGGACAGGGTTCGAAAAACTGTTTTTT
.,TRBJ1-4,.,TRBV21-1,CASSKGGREEKLFF,TGTGCCAGCAGCAAAGGGGGGAGGGAGGAAAAACTGTTTTTT
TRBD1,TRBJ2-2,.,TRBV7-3,CASSLQGYGELFF,TGTGCCAGCAGCCTACAGGGGTACGGGGAGCTGTTTTTT
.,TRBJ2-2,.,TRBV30,CAWSATNTGELFF,TGTGCCTGGAGTGCAACGAACACCGGGGAGCTGTTTTTT
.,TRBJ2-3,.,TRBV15,CATSLRGDTQYF,TGTGCCACCAGCCTACGGGGAGATACGCAGTATTTT
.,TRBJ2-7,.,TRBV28,CASSLNYEQYF,TGTGCCAGCAGCCTTAACTACGAGCAGTACTTC
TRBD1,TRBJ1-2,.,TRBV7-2,CASSLRTGQGGYTF,TGTGCCAGCAGCTTAAGGACAGGTCAAGGGGGCTACACCTTC
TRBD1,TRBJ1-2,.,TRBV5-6,CASSPRTGGANYGYTF,TGTGCCAGCAGCCCGCGGACAGGAGGAGCTAACTATGGCTACACCTTC
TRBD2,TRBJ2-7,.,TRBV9,CASSVGGGTRAYEQYF,TGTGCCAGCAGCGTAGGGGGAGGGACTAGAGCCTACGAGCAGTACTTC
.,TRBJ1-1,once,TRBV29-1,CSVGGGAEAFF,TGCAGCGTGGGAGGGGGAGCTGAAGCTTTCTTT
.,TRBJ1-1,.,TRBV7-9,CASSLTGGMNTEAFF,TGTGCCAGCAGCTTAACGGGGGGGATGAACACTGAAGCTTTCTTT
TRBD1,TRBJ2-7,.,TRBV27,CASSSQTGAKQYF,TGTGCCAGCAGTTCCCAGACAGGGGCTAAGCAGTACTTC
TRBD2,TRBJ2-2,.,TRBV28,CASHSGYTGELFF,TGTGCCAGCCATAGCGGGTACACCGGGGAGCTGTTTTTT
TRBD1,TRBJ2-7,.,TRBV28,CASSPGQGRWEYF,TGTGCCAGCAGTCCTGGACAGGGGAGATGGGAGTACTTC
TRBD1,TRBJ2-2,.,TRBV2,CASSEASGGVPGELFF,TGTGCCAGCAGTGAAGCGTCAGGGGGCGTCCCCGGGGAGCTGTTTTTT
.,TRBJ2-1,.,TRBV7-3,CASSLGRPSYNEQFF,TGTGCCAGCAGCTTAGGGAGACCCTCCTACAATGAGCAGTTCTTC
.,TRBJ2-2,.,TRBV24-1,CATSALTGFGTGELFF,TGTGCCACCAGTGCCCTGACGGGTTTTGGCACCGGGGAGCTGTTTTTT
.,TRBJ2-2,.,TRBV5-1,CASRSLVPGTGELFF,TGCGCCAGCCGGTCTTTAGTCCCGGGCACCGGGGAGCTGTTTTTT
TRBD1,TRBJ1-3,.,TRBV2,CASSLGQGAGNTIYF,TGTGCCAGCAGCCTAGGACAGGGGGCTGGAAACACCATATATTTT
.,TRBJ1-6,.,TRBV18,CASSPVLTGYNSPLHF,TGTGCCAGCTCACCAGTACTAACAGGCTATAATTCACCCCTCCACTTT
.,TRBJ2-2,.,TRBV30,CAWSVRGELFF,TGTGCCTGGAGTGTGCGGGGGGAGCTGTTTTTT
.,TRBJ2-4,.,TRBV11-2,CASSLPGLAKNIQYF,TGTGCCAGCAGCTTACCCGGACTAGCCAAAAACATTCAGTACTTC
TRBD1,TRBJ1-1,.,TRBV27,CASASGDRAEAFF,TGTGCCAGCGCCTCGGGGGACAGGGCTGAAGCTTTCTTT
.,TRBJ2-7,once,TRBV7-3,CASSAQAGGTYEQYF,TGTGCCAGCAGCGCCCAAGCAGGGGGGACCTACGAGCAGTACTTC